One sample yielded the 13 T cell receptor beta chains listed below, sequenced in a study of regulatory T cells in long-lasting Graves disease. Construction of TCR beta libraries relied on iRepertoire HTBI primers and on Arm-PCR targeting CDR3 regions. TCRdb analysed the multiplex PCR reads with MiXCR anew, one entry per CDR3 protein. The table includes 350,000 to 500,000 distinct CDR3 sequences, roughly a fifth detected once. Sample time point: persistent/refractory GD, antithyroid drugs over 5 years with positive TRAb. PBMC RNA was the source of the TCR library. Specimen: peripheral blood mononuclear cells (PBMCs), collected when the disease was refractory, from a patient treated with antithyroid drugs. Every receptor here comes from a female donor with Graves disease.

The J gene is TRBJ2-6, the V gene TRBV12-3 or TRBV12-4, with 10 bases fitting TRBD1. The CDR3 totals 17 residues. J lost 2 bases, V lost 1 base, and 2 bases had no gene match. DNA for the CDR3: TGTGCCAGCAGTTTAGTAGGGACAGGGGCTGGGGCCAACGTCCTGACTTTC. Encoded protein: CASSLVGTGAGANVLTF.

In this sample, this clonotype turned up many times. This chain uses TRBV28 with TRBJ2-7; 10 nucleotides align to TRBD2. V gave up 7 bases and J gave up 0 bases; unmatched junction bases: 6. This CDR3 region has 15 residues. Germline CDR1 is MDHEN and CDR2 is SYDVKM. The CDR3 region has the DNA TGTGCCAGCACCCTTAGCGGGGGGCCCTCCTACGAGCAGTACTTC. This codes for CASTLSGGPSYEQYF.

The table lists this clonotype with many counts. One junction end does not reproduce the germline sequence, and a read error may be involved. The chain uses TRBV28 and TRBJ2-5; no clear D. CDR3 length: 12 amino acids. Germline V lookup: CDR1 MDHEN, CDR2 SYDVKM. The CDR3 sequence is CASSFPREAQYF. CDR3 sequence (DNA): TGTGCCAGCAGTTTCCCACGAGAGGCCCAGTACTTC.

This chain joins TRBV27 and TRBJ2-2; D is unresolved. Germline lookup yields CDR1 MNHEY and CDR2 SMNVEV (reference sequence). The CDR3 loop spans 13 amino acids. V was trimmed by 3 bases and J by 6 bases, leaving 8 bases between them. CDR3: CASSFLAAGELFF. CDR3 DNA sequence: TGTGCCAGCAGTTTTTTGGCGGCCGGGGAGCTGTTTTTT.

On this clonotype: This may stem from a read error, because a much larger clone lies one nucleotide away. V gene TRBV15 combines with J gene TRBJ2-5; D remains ambiguous. Trimming pared 5 bases from V and 2 bases from J, leaving 18 bases between. The CDR3 is 16 residues long. Germline V gives CDR1 LNHNV, CDR2 YYDKDF (reference sequence). DNA for the CDR3: TGTGCCACCAGCGGAGTTACCGTGACAACACAAGAGACCCAGTACTTC. Protein product: CATSGVTVTTQETQYF.

This CDR3 reads CASSDLRVDTQYF. CDR3 DNA sequence: TGTGCCAGCAGTGATCTCAGGGTAGATACGCAGTATTTT. This chain uses TRBV2 with TRBJ2-3; a weak D match, TRBD1 (5 bases). This CDR3 is built from 13 residues. V dropped 3 bases and J dropped 5 bases, with 9 bases sitting between them. CDR1 and CDR2 from the germline V gene are SNHLY and FYNNEI.

The chain links TRBV12-3 or TRBV12-4 to TRBJ2-1, with 8 bases aligning to TRBD1. This CDR3 contains 16 residues. The J segment lost 5 bases and the V segment lost 5 bases, leaving 11 bases of the junction unmatched. In DNA, the CDR3 is TGTGCCAGCAGTCTGCCTTGGACAGGGTGGAACAATGAGCAGTTCTTC. Translated: CASSLPWTGWNNEQFF.

This rearrangement joins TRBV27 to TRBJ1-1; 7 bases align to TRBD1. This CDR3 has 16 amino acids. Germline CDR1 and CDR2: MNHEY and SMNVEV (reference sequence). The trim removed 0 bases at V and 6 bases at J, leaving 10 bases unmatched. The CDR3 is CASSLSSPTGPAEAFF. For the CDR3, the DNA is TGTGCCAGCAGTTTATCCTCGCCGACAGGGCCCGCTGAAGCTTTCTTT.

The chain uses TRBV30 and TRBJ2-7, with 9 bases fitting TRBD1. V was clipped by 5 bases and J by 5 bases; unmatched bases: 10. Germline loops: CDR1 GTSNPN, CDR2 SVGIG (reference sequence). The CDR3 extends over 14 amino acids. The DNA for the CDR3 is TGTGCCTGGCACCCGGGACAGGGACGGGACGAGCAGTACTTC. It codes for CAWHPGQGRDEQYF.

This clonotype was observed at least ten times. The chain combines TRBV7-3 with TRBJ2-7; possibly TRBD1 for D (6 bases). The CDR3 runs 13 residues. From germline, CDR1 is SGHTA and CDR2 FQGTGA. V dropped 2 bases and J dropped 3 bases, with 8 bases sitting between them. CDR3 protein: CASSLSGDYEQYF. The CDR3 region has the DNA TGTGCCAGCAGCTTATCAGGGGACTACGAGCAGTACTTC.

This clonotype has just a few counts. The rearrangement uses TRBV20-1 and TRBJ1-1; tentative D call: TRBD1 (5 bases). Germline loops: CDR1 DFQATT, CDR2 SNEGSKA (reference sequence). Trimming took 0 bases from V and 5 from J, leaving 7 bases between them. This CDR3 comprises 12 residues. CDR3 nucleotides: TGCAGTGCTAGAGATCGGGGGACTGAAGCTTTCTTT. Translation gives CSARDRGTEAFF.

The table lists this clonotype with many counts. The chain combines TRBV29-1 with TRBJ2-7, with TRBD1 matching over 8 bases. This CDR3 has 13 residues. The germline V gene encodes CDR1 SQVTM and CDR2 ANQGSEA. Trimming cost V 6 bases and J 2 bases; bases outside gene matches: 6. CDR3 coding DNA: TGCAGCGTCGGGACAGGATTAACCTACGAGCAGTACTTC. Translation: CSVGTGLTYEQYF.

This clonotype came up many times. The J gene is TRBJ2-5, the V gene TRBV6-1, with 9 bases aligning to TRBD1. CDR3 length: 15 amino acids. From germline, CDR1 is MNHNS and CDR2 SASEGT. The V and J ends lost 7 bases and 3 bases, in that order; junction bases with no gene match: 9. CDR3 sequence (DNA): TGTGCCAGCACCTCCCCCGGGACAGGGAAAGAGACCCAGTACTTC. Protein product: CASTSPGTGKETQYF.